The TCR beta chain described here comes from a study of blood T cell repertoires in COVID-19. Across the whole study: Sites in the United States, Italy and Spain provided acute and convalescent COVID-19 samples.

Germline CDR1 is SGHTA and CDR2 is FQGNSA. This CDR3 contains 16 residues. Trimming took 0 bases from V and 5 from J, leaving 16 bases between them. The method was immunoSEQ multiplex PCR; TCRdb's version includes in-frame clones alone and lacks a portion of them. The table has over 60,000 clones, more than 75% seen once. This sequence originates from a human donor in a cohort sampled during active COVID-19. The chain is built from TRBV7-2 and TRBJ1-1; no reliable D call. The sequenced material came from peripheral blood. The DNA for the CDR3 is TGTGCCAGCAGCTTAGCGAGGTTGGTGGGGAGGACTGAAGCTTTCTTT. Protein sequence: CASSLARLVGRTEAFF.